The 26 T cell receptor beta chains given below trace back to one sample, sequenced in a study of vaccination and CD4 T cells after COVID-19. Cultured CD4+ T cell DNA was sequenced using the Oncomine TCR Beta short-read assay. TCRdb called the PCR reads again in MiXCR, with one record for every CDR3 protein. This table holds 7,200 or so distinct CDR3 sequences, 52% found once. No antigen has been identified for these receptors. Indicated treatment: approximately nine-day PBMC culture with coronavirus spike peptide pools or control peptides (ViraFEST assay). Researchers collected the unexposed donor's CD4+ T cells before the COVID-19 pandemic (2011-2018). The sequencing input was CD4+ T cells from blood, cultured in vitro. These receptor sequences come from a human donor in good health.

This clonotype was recorded only once. The J gene is TRBJ1-1, the V gene TRBV7-9, with D perhaps matching TRBD1 (5 bases). The germline gives CDR1 SEHNR, CDR2 FQNEAQ (reference sequence). This CDR3 comprises 10 residues. CDR3 residues: CAGGNTEAFF. The CDR3 region has the DNA TGTGCTGGGGGGAACACTGAAGCTTTCTTT.

This chain joins TRBV7-6 and TRBJ2-1, with 7 nucleotides matching TRBD2. The length of the CDR3 is 16 residues. Germline values: CDR1 SGHVS, CDR2 FNYEAQ. V trimming: 5 bases; J trimming: 0 bases; junction bases outside the gene matches: 7. CDR3 DNA: TGTGCCAGCAGCATCCAAGCGGGAAGCTCCTACAATGAGCAGTTCTTC. Residues: CASSIQAGSSYNEQFF.

The sample holds a few counts of this clonotype. The gene calls are TRBV6-1 and TRBJ1-1; D not certain. Germline V gives CDR1 MNHNS, CDR2 SASEGT. The CDR3 runs 16 residues. V lost 5 bases, J lost 1 base, and 17 bases lay in between. CDR3 bases: TGTGCCAGCAGTCCGCGCCGGAGGATACCGAACACTGAAGCTTTCTTT. Translation: CASSPRRRIPNTEAFF.

V gene TRBV5-4 combines with J gene TRBJ2-5; 8 bases map to TRBD1. The CDR3 consists of 14 residues. Germline V CDR1 and CDR2: SGHNT, YYREEE (reference sequence). After removal of 2 bases from V and 1 base from J, the junction contained 1 base not matched to a gene. The CDR3 DNA reads TGTGCCAGCAGCTTTGGGACAGGCCAAGAGACCCAGTACTTC. Translated: CASSFGTGQETQYF. Full variable domain (rest looked up from reference TRBV5-4 and TRBJ2-5): ETGVTQSPTHLIKTRGQQVTLRCSSQSGHNTVSWYQQALGQGPQFIFQYYREEENGRGNFPPRFSGLQFPNYSSELNVNALELDDSALYLCASSFGTGQETQYFGPGTRLLVL.

This clonotype was seen only a few times. Germline and junction disagree at one end, which may indicate a read error. V and J are TRBV7-8 and TRBJ1-1, with no clear D. Germline V CDR1 and CDR2: SGHVS, FQNEAQ. The CDR3 totals 14 residues. CDR3 coding DNA: TGTGCCAGCAGCTTAGTTCAGGTTAACAGTGAAGCTTTCTTT. This codes for CASSLVQVNSEAFF.

The V and J genes are TRBV6-5 and TRBJ2-1, with D possibly TRBD1 on 5 matching bases. The germline V and J ends were trimmed by 2 bases and 3 bases, with 5 bases remaining between them. CDR3 length: 13 amino acids. The germline CDR1 and CDR2 sequences are MNHEY and SVGAGI. CDR3 residues: CASSYRGYNEQFF. The CDR3 DNA sequence: TGTGCCAGCAGTTACAGGGGCTACAATGAGCAGTTCTTC.

This chain links TRBV20-1 with TRBJ2-6; tentatively, D is TRBD1 or TRBD2 (5 bases each). The CDR3 runs to 15 residues. Germline V lookup: CDR1 DFQATT, CDR2 SNEGSKA (reference sequence). Trimming pared 0 bases from V and 2 bases from J, leaving 8 bases between. The DNA for the CDR3 is TGCAGTGCTAGAGATGGGGGACCTGGGGCCAACGTCCTGACTTTC. This codes for CSARDGGPGANVLTF.

The chain links TRBV20-1 to TRBJ2-1; D may be TRBD2 (6 bases). Trimming left V 8 bases short and J 0 bases short, with 17 bases between. CDR3 length: 15 residues. Germline assignment: CDR1 DFQATT and CDR2 SNEGSKA (reference sequence). The CDR3 sequence: CSTDKRASSYNEQFF. CDR3 DNA: TGCAGTACTGATAAGCGGGCATCCTCCTACAATGAGCAGTTCTTC.

The chain links TRBV12-3 or TRBV12-4 to TRBJ2-2; 8 nucleotides match TRBD1. The CDR3 totals 16 residues. Germline trimming cut 6 bases from V and 0 bases from J; bases unmatched to any gene: 6. CDR3: CASSQGTGSNTGELFF. The CDR3 bases are TGTGCCAGCAGCCAAGGGACAGGTTCGAACACCGGGGAGCTGTTTTTT.

This chain joins TRBV6-1 and TRBJ2-3; 12 bases fit TRBD2. CDR1 is MNHNS, CDR2 SASEGT, per germline. J lost 3 bases, V lost 6 bases, and 7 bases had no gene match. CDR3 size: 16 residues. CDR3 sequence: CASRSRLAGVTDTQYF. CDR3 bases: TGTGCCAGCAGGAGCCGACTAGCGGGAGTTACAGATACGCAGTATTTT.

About this clonotype itself: At one boundary the junction diverges from the germline segment, which might be a read error. J is TRBJ2-1 and V is TRBV20-1; TRBD1 matches 9 bases. This CDR3 is built from 14 residues. Germline V gives CDR1 DFQATT, CDR2 SNEGSKA (reference sequence). This chain's CDR3 is CSARAPFEGQGLLF. CDR3 sequence (DNA): TGCAGTGCTAGGGCCCCCTTCGAGGGACAGGGTCTGCTCTTC.

This clonotype was detected a few times. Here the CDR3 reads CASSLERNYGYTF. CDR3 DNA: TGCGCCAGCAGCTTGGAGAGGAACTATGGCTACACCTTC. J is TRBJ1-2 and V is TRBV5-1; D is undetermined. This CDR3 region has 13 residues. The germline V gene encodes CDR1 SGHRS and CDR2 YFSETQ. Trimming removed 0 bases from V and 2 bases from J, with 5 bases in between.

This clonotype was picked up a small number of times. The V gene is TRBV7-9, the J gene TRBJ2-5; no definite D call. V shed 6 bases and J shed 1 base, with 3 bases lying between them. Germline lookup yields CDR1 SEHNR and CDR2 FQNEAQ (reference sequence). This CDR3 region has 11 residues. The CDR3 nucleotides are TGTGCCAGCAGGACCCAAGAGACCCAGTACTTC. This codes for CASRTQETQYF.

The rearrangement joins TRBV7-9 to TRBJ1-1, with D hard to call. CDR3 length equals 15 residues. Per germline, CDR1 SEHNR and CDR2 FQNEAQ (reference sequence). The V gene lost 1 base and the J gene lost 4 bases, with 13 bases spanning the gap. This chain's CDR3 is CASSLVSGFFTEAFF. The CDR3 region has the DNA TGTGCCAGCAGCTTAGTTTCGGGGTTTTTCACTGAAGCTTTCTTT.

This clonotype is medium-sized. J is TRBJ1-2 and V is TRBV28; 9 bases align to TRBD1. The CDR3 spans 14 residues. The germline CDR1 and CDR2 sequences are MDHEN and SYDVKM. The V gene end was trimmed by 7 bases and the J gene end by 7 bases; junction bases not matched to a gene: 10. The CDR3 DNA is TGTGCCAGCAACTCTCCGGGACAGGGAATTGGCTACACCTTC. This gives the protein CASNSPGQGIGYTF.

The chain uses TRBV12-3 or TRBV12-4 and TRBJ1-2; TRBD1 agrees at 9 bases. CDR3 length: 15 residues. With 5 bases clipped from V and 4 bases from J, the junction kept 8 bases outside the gene matches. Written as DNA, the CDR3 is TGTGCCAGCAGTGCTCTTACAGGGGGCGGCTATGGCTACACCTTC. This sequence encodes CASSALTGGGYGYTF.

This clonotype was detected only a few times. The rearrangement uses TRBV6-1 and TRBJ1-2, with a tentative D call TRBD1 (6 bases). The CDR3 length is 13 residues. Germline CDR1 is MNHNS and CDR2 is SASEGT. V lost 8 bases, J lost 1 base, and 11 bases lay in between. CDR3 in amino acids: CASRRTVNYGYTF. The DNA for the CDR3 is TGTGCCAGCCGCAGGACAGTTAACTATGGCTACACCTTC.

The J gene is TRBJ1-2, the V gene TRBV19; 7 positions match TRBD1. The CDR3 consists of 15 residues. Trimming removed 4 bases from V and 0 bases from J; junction bases left unmatched: 5. Germline CDR1 LNHDA, CDR2 SQIVND (reference sequence). This CDR3 reads CASSRGQGANYGYTF. The DNA for the CDR3 is TGTGCCAGTAGTAGAGGGCAGGGGGCTAACTATGGCTACACCTTC.

In DNA, the CDR3 is TGTGCCAGCAGCACAGGACGGATTCAGCCCCAGCATTTT. Encoded protein: CASSTGRIQPQHF. This chain uses TRBV7-2 with TRBJ1-5; possibly TRBD1 for D (5 bases). V was cut by 5 bases and J by 6 bases, with 11 bases left in between. Looked up from germline, CDR1 is SGHTA and CDR2 is FQGNSA. This CDR3 contains 13 residues.

V is TRBV4-1 and J is TRBJ1-1; D gene unclear. The germline gives CDR1 MGHRA, CDR2 YSYEKL. This CDR3 spans 15 amino acids. Trimming removed 0 bases from V and 0 bases from J, with 8 bases in between. The CDR3 coding sequence is TGCGCCAGCAGCCAAGATCATGCGGTGAACACTGAAGCTTTCTTT. It is translated as CASSQDHAVNTEAFF.

V gene TRBV24-1 combines with J gene TRBJ1-4, with TRBD1 matching 8 bases. The CDR3 spans 13 residues. Losses at the gene ends were 5 bases for V and 8 bases for J; bases not matched to a gene: 3. Germline CDR1 and CDR2: KGHDR and SFDVKD. CDR3 loop: CATSARTGEKLFF. The CDR3 DNA sequence: TGTGCCACCAGTGCCAGGACAGGGGAAAAACTGTTTTTT.

The chain joins TRBV19 to TRBJ2-2; D is unresolved. The germline V and J ends were trimmed by 7 bases and 0 bases, with 9 bases remaining between them. CDR1 LNHDA and CDR2 SQIVND come from the germline V gene (reference sequence). The CDR3 sequence is 14 residues long. The CDR3 coding sequence is TGTGCCAGTATGGCTGCTACGAACACCGGGGAGCTGTTTTTT. Its translation is CASMAATNTGELFF.

This clonotype was seen more than once but under ten times. This chain links TRBV7-2 with TRBJ2-5; D is perhaps TRBD2 (6 bases). The CDR3 is 12 amino acids. Trimming removed 9 bases at V and 2 bases at J, with 10 bases between. Germline CDR1 reads SGHTA; CDR2 reads FQGNSA. The CDR3 loop reads CASGGFQETQYF. As DNA, the CDR3 is TGTGCCAGTGGGGGGTTTCAAGAGACCCAGTACTTC.

The rearrangement joins TRBV2 to TRBJ1-2; the D gene is possibly TRBD1 (6 bases). Deletions cut 2 bases from V and 8 bases from J, with 12 bases between. The CDR3 covers 13 residues. Germline V gives CDR1 SNHLY, CDR2 FYNNEI. CDR3 DNA sequence: TGTGCCAGCAGTGAATATCTAAGGGGGGGCTACACCTTC. Protein: CASSEYLRGGYTF.

The chain has TRBV12-3 or TRBV12-4 and TRBJ2-4; TRBD2 matches 8 bases. Unmatched junction bases numbered 12, after V lost 5 bases and J lost 0 bases. The CDR3 totals 18 residues. The CDR3 sequence is CASSVVAGPTLAKNIQYF. The CDR3, as DNA: TGTGCCAGCAGTGTCGTAGCGGGGCCAACGCTAGCCAAAAACATTCAGTACTTC.

This clonotype was observed a handful of times. This chain connects TRBV6-1 to TRBJ1-2; D gene ambiguous. Germline V lookup: CDR1 MNHNS, CDR2 SASEGT. The V end lost 8 bases, the J end lost 0 bases, and 4 bases lay between the germline ends. The CDR3 runs 11 residues. CDR3 in DNA: TGTGCCAGCGGATCTAACTATGGCTACACCTTC. This encodes CASGSNYGYTF.